The present T cell receptor beta chain was sequenced within a study of blood T cell repertoires in COVID-19. Study details: PBMCs, B-cell-depleted T cells, or T cells provided the cDNA or gDNA that made up the material.

Germline V gene sequence: CDR1 LGHNA, CDR2 YNFKEQ. This CDR3 contains 15 residues. V gave up 4 bases and J gave up 1 base; unmatched junction bases: 6. Authors' analysis steps: By means of reference gene primer amplification, nucleated cell counts were estimated. The method was immunoSEQ multiplex PCR; TCRdb's version includes in-frame clones alone and lacks a portion of them. The DNA gave D and trimming, while V, J and clone size come from that table. The sample contains 180,000 or so clones, 88% of which appear only once. This clone was counted a single time. Source material: peripheral blood. The V and J genes are TRBV4-2 and TRBJ2-7; 8 bases agree with TRBD2. The receptor was derived from a woman younger than 45 with acute or convalescent COVID-19. CDR3 in amino acids: CASSRSGIPSYEQYF. The CDR3 DNA reads as TGTGCCAGCAGCCGTAGCGGGATACCATCCTACGAGCAGTACTTC.